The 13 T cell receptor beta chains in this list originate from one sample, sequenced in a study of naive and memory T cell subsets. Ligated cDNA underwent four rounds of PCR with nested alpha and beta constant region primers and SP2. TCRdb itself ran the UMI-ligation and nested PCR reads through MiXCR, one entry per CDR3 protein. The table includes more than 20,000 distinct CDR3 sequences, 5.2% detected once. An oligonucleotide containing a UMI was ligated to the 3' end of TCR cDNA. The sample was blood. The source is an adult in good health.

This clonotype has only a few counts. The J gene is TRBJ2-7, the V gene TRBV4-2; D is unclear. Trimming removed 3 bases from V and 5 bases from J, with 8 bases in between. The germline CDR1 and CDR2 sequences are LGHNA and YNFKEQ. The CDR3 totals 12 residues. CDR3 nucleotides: TGTGCCAGCAGCCAGGTTGGGAACGAGCAGTACTTC. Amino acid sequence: CASSQVGNEQYF.

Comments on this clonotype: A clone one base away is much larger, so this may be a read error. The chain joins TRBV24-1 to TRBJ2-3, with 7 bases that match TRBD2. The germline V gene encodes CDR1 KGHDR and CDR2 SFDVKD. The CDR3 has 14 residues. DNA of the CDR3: TGTGCCACCAGTGACCCCGGCGGGGGTGATACGCAGTGTTTT. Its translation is CATSDPGGGDTQCF.

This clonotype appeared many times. The CDR3 is CASSGPFGQPQHF. The DNA for the CDR3 is TGTGCCAGCAGTGGCCCCTTTGGTCAGCCCCAGCATTTT. The chain carries TRBV6-2 or TRBV6-3 and TRBJ1-5; D remains ambiguous. Germline CDR1 reads MNHEY; CDR2 reads SVGEGT. The germline V and J ends were trimmed by 5 bases and 6 bases, with 11 bases remaining between them. The CDR3 consists of 13 residues.

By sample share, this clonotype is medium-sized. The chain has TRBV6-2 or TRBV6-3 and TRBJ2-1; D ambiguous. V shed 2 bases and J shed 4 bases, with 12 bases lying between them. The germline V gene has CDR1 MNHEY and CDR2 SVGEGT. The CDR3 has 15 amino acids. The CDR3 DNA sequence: TGTGCCAGCAGTTACGAGGTCGGACGGTACAATGAGCAGTTCTTC. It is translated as CASSYEVGRYNEQFF.

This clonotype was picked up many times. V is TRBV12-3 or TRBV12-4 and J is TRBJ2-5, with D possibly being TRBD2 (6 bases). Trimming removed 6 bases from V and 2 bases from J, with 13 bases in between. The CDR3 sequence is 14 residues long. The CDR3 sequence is CASRGAGLQETQYF. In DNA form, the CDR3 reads TGTGCCAGCAGGGGTGCGGGACTTCAAGAGACCCAGTACTTC.

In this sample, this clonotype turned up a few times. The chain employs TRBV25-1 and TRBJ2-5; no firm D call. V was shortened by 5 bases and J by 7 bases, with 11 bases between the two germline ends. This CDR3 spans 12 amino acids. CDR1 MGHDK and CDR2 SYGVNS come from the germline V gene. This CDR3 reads CASSPPEGTQYF. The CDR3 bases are TGTGCCAGCAGTCCGCCCGAAGGGACCCAGTACTTC. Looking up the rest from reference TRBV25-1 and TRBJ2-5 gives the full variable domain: EADIYQTPRYLVIGTGKKITLECSQTMGHDKMYWYQQDPGMELHLIHYSYGVNSTEKGDLSSESTVSRIRTEHFPLTLESARPSHTSQYLCASSPPEGTQYFGPGTRLLVL.

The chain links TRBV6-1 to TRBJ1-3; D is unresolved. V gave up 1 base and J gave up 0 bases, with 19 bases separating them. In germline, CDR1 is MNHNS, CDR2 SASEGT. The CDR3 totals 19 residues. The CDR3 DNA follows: TGTGCCAGCAGTGAAGTTTCTTTTCGAGGGCTTTCCTCTGGAAACACCATATATTTT. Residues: CASSEVSFRGLSSGNTIYF.

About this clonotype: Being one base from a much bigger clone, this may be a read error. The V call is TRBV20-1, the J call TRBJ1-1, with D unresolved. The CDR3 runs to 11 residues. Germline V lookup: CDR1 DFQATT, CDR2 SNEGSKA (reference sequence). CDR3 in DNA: TGCAGTGCTAGGACCTACACTAAAGCTTTCTTT. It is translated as CSARTYTKAFF.

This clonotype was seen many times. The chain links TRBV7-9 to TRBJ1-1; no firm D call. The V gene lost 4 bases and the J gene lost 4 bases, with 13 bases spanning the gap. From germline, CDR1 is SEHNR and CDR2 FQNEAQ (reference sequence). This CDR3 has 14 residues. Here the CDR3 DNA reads TGTGCCAGCAGCTCTCAGTCGGCAAGCACTGAAGCTTTCTTT. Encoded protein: CASSSQSASTEAFF.

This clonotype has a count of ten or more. CDR3 in amino acids: CSFSEPRDLRSTDTQYF. CDR3 DNA: TGCAGCTTTTCCGAGCCGCGAGACCTCAGGAGCACAGATACGCAGTATTTT. The chain is built from TRBV29-1 and TRBJ2-3; D gene unclear. This CDR3 is 17 amino acids long. Germline loops: CDR1 SQVTM, CDR2 ANQGSEA. V was pared by 8 bases and J by 0 bases, with 24 bases between.

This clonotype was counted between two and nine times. The CDR3: CASSSHNEQGKKLFF. The DNA of the CDR3 is TGTGCCAGCAGTTCCCACAACGAGCAGGGCAAAAAACTGTTTTTT. This chain uses TRBV6-5 with TRBJ1-4, with D possibly matching TRBD1 (5 bases). In germline, CDR1 is MNHEY, CDR2 SVGAGI. The V end lost 4 bases, the J end lost 9 bases, and 18 bases lay between the germline ends. The CDR3 loop spans 15 amino acids.

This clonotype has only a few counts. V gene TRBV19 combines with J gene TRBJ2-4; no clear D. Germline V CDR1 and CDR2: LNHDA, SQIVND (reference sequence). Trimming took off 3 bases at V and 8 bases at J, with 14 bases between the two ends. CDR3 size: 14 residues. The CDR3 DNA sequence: TGTGCCAGTAGTATCGTCGCCGGTGCGGACATTCAGTACTTC. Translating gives CASSIVAGADIQYF.

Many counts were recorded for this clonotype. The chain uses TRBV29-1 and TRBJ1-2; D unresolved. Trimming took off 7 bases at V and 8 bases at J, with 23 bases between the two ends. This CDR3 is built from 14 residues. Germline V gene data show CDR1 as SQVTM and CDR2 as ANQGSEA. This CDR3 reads CSALRAGARGGYTF. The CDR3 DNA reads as TGCAGCGCCCTCAGAGCCGGAGCTCGAGGGGGCTACACCTTC.